The 26 T cell receptor beta chains listed next were all sequenced from one sample in a study of early T cells in non-severe SARS-CoV-2 infection listed by TCRdb under 2021. The library was obtained by 5' RACE. Sequencing used a NextSeq 500. TCRdb reran the public reads through fastp at Q25 and MiXCR, keeping productive beta chains. Each entry is one CDR3 protein sequence, shown with its most common DNA and genes. This sample lists 70,000 to 95,000 distinct CDR3 sequences; about 15% were detected once. Approximately 0.54% of the sample goes to the ten largest clones. The sample was whole blood. These TCRs come from an adult who was a healthcare worker with PCR-confirmed SARS-CoV-2 infection or an uninfected control (not recorded which).

In this sample, this clonotype turned up a few times. As DNA, the CDR3 is TGCGCCAGCACCAGGGGCGTAGGTGAAAAACTGTTTTTT. Its protein product is CASTRGVGEKLFF. The rearrangement links TRBV5-1 to TRBJ1-4; D is possibly TRBD1 (6 bases). This CDR3 has 13 amino acids. V shed 6 bases and J shed 7 bases, with 13 bases lying between them. CDR1 and CDR2 from the germline V gene are SGHRS and YFSETQ.

A single count supports this clonotype. This chain connects TRBV29-1 to TRBJ1-5; tentative D call: TRBD1 (6 bases). The CDR3 is 14 residues long. Trimming removed 6 bases from V and 2 bases from J, with 14 bases in between. The germline V gene has CDR1 SQVTM and CDR2 ANQGSEA. The CDR3 DNA reads as TGCAGCGTGGGTACAGGGAAGCGCAATCAGCCCCAGCATTTT. As protein: CSVGTGKRNQPQHF. The full variable domain, in which reference TRBV29-1 and TRBJ1-5 provide the parts outside the CDR3, is SAVISQKPSRDICQRGTSLTIQCQVDSQVTMMFWYRQQPGQSLTLIATANQGSEATYESGFVIDKFPISRPNLTFSTLTVSNMSPEDSSIYLCSVGTGKRNQPQHFGDGTRLSIL.

In its sample, this clonotype was seen a few times. The chain combines TRBV5-1 with TRBJ2-1; 7 nucleotides agree with TRBD1. Unmatched junction bases numbered 7, after V lost 4 bases and J lost 6 bases. The germline gives CDR1 SGHRS, CDR2 YFSETQ. This CDR3 has 14 amino acids. The CDR3 protein is CASSRDSRSNEQFF. The CDR3 DNA reads TGCGCCAGCAGCCGGGACAGTCGGTCCAATGAGCAGTTCTTC.

The rearrangement links TRBV29-1 to TRBJ1-1; tentatively, D is TRBD1 (6 bases). V dropped 8 bases and J dropped 5 bases, with 18 bases sitting between them. Germline V gene lookup returns CDR1 SQVTM and CDR2 ANQGSEA. The CDR3 has 13 residues. The CDR3, as DNA: TGCAGCTCGGGGGGGGGCCGAGGGACTGAAGCTTTCTTT. It codes for CSSGGGRGTEAFF.

This clonotype was observed many times. The V and J genes are TRBV12-3 or TRBV12-4 and TRBJ1-1; D is unresolved. Trimming shortened V by 7 bases and J by 3 bases, and 12 bases separated the two germline ends. The CDR3 extends over 13 amino acids. This chain's CDR3 is CASTPAGDTEAFF. The CDR3 nucleotides read TGTGCCAGCACCCCGGCCGGGGACACTGAAGCTTTCTTT.

The chain has TRBV6-5 and TRBJ1-6, with TRBD1 identical over 7 bases. The CDR3 is made up of 15 amino acids. With V trimmed by 8 bases and J by 4 bases, 8 bases remained unmatched. The germline V gene encodes CDR1 MNHEY and CDR2 SVGAGI. The CDR3 region is CASRTGWSYNSPLHF. In DNA, the CDR3 is TGTGCCAGCCGGACAGGTTGGTCTTATAATTCACCCCTCCACTTT.

The rearrangement joins TRBV20-1 to TRBJ1-4; 7 nucleotides match TRBD1. The CDR3 has 10 amino acids. The V gene end was trimmed by 1 base and the J gene end by 14 bases; junction bases not matched to a gene: 1. Germline values: CDR1 DFQATT, CDR2 SNEGSKA (reference sequence). Here the CDR3 DNA reads TGCAGTGCTAGAGGACAGGGTCTGTTTTTT. The encoded protein is CSARGQGLFF.

This clonotype was counted ten times or more. The CDR3 is CASSEANRIYNSPLHF. In DNA, the CDR3 is TGTGCCAGCAGTGAAGCAAATCGGATCTATAATTCACCCCTCCACTTT. The genes are TRBV6-1 and TRBJ1-6, with D unresolved. This CDR3 spans 16 amino acids. Looked up from germline, CDR1 is MNHNS and CDR2 is SASEGT. The V end lost 0 bases, the J end lost 3 bases, and 9 bases lay between the germline ends.

This clonotype appeared many times. V gene TRBV21-1 combines with J gene TRBJ1-6; the table gives TRBD1 as D, unverified against the DNA. TRBV21-1 is a recognized pseudogene. There are 20 residues in the CDR3. As DNA, the CDR3 is TGTGCCAGCAGCTCCCAGCACGGGACAGGGGGATTGTCCTATAATTCACCCCTCCACTTT. Protein sequence: CASSSQHGTGGLSYNSPLHF.

V and J are TRBV6-1 and TRBJ2-5; TRBD2 matches at 12 bases. The germline V gene encodes CDR1 MNHNS and CDR2 SASEGT. V was clipped by 2 bases and J by 3 bases; unmatched bases: 13. The CDR3 is 19 residues long. CDR3 region: CASSEQRLAGGMGKETQYF. The CDR3 DNA follows: TGTGCCAGCAGTGAACAGAGGCTAGCGGGGGGGATGGGGAAAGAGACCCAGTACTTC.

This clonotype was observed a handful of times. The genes are TRBV2 and TRBJ2-2; no clear D. This CDR3 has 13 residues. Germline assignment: CDR1 SNHLY and CDR2 FYNNEI. With 10 bases removed from V and 4 bases from J, the gap between germline ends came to 13 bases. DNA of the CDR3: TGTGCCATCCTAAAAAGAGCCACCGGGGAGCTGTTTTTT. Residues: CAILKRATGELFF.

This rearrangement joins TRBV11-2 to TRBJ2-1, with D possibly being TRBD1 (5 bases). Trimming shortened V by 4 bases and J by 0 bases, and 22 bases separated the two germline ends. Germline V gene sequence: CDR1 SGHAT, CDR2 FQNNGV. The CDR3 is 19 amino acids. In DNA, the CDR3 is TGTGCCAGCAGCTCGGTCCGTAGACAGTCACAAAGCTCCTACAATGAGCAGTTCTTC. Translated: CASSSVRRQSQSSYNEQFF. Filled out from reference TRBV11-2 and TRBJ2-1, the complete variable domain reads EAGVAQSPRYKIIEKRQSVAFWCNPISGHATLYWYQQILGQGPKLLIQFQNNGVVDDSQLPKDRFSAERLKGVDSTLKIQPAKLEDSAVYLCASSSVRRQSQSSYNEQFFGPGTRLTVL.

This clonotype has just a few counts. The chain uses TRBV7-2 and TRBJ1-3; a possible D gene is TRBD1 (5 bases). The V end was cut by 5 bases, the J end by 4 bases, with 9 bases between. Germline V lookup: CDR1 SGHTA, CDR2 FQGNSA. CDR3 length: 13 amino acids. CDR3 sequence (DNA): TGTGCCAGCAGCCCGTGGACAGGAAACACCATATATTTT. It codes for CASSPWTGNTIYF.

This clonotype was counted between two and nine times. The chain combines TRBV2 with TRBJ2-2; 8 bases line up with TRBD1. CDR1 SNHLY and CDR2 FYNNEI come from the germline V gene. With 11 bases clipped from V and 1 base from J, the junction kept 0 bases outside the gene matches. This CDR3 has 12 amino acids. The CDR3 loop is CAGQGNTGELFF. The CDR3 DNA reads as TGTGCCGGACAGGGGAACACCGGGGAGCTGTTTTTT.

The chain has TRBV7-3 and TRBJ2-5; perhaps TRBD1 as D (6 bases). This CDR3 comprises 13 residues. The V end lost 6 bases, the J end lost 1 base, and 9 bases lay between the germline ends. Looked up from germline, CDR1 is SGHTA and CDR2 is FQGTGA. The CDR3 nucleotides read TGTGCCAGCAGTTGGACAGTCCAAGAGACCCAGTACTTC. Amino acid sequence: CASSWTVQETQYF.

This chain uses TRBV7-2 with TRBJ2-5; possible D gene TRBD1, 6 bases. V lost 3 bases and J lost 0, with 8 bases in between. CDR1 and CDR2 from the germline V gene are SGHTA and FQGNSA. CDR3 length: 14 amino acids. The CDR3 DNA is TGTGCCAGCAGCTTCGGGACAAACCAAGAGACCCAGTACTTC. Protein sequence: CASSFGTNQETQYF.

The chain recombines TRBV5-1 with TRBJ1-2, with D possibly TRBD1 on 5 matching bases. Germline CDR1 SGHRS, CDR2 YFSETQ. V lost 7 bases and J 2 bases, leaving 18 bases between the germline ends. This CDR3 is 15 amino acids long. The DNA of the CDR3 is TGCGCCAGCGGGGCTGGCCCCAACGAGAACTATGGCTACACCTTC. This encodes CASGAGPNENYGYTF.

This chain links TRBV28 with TRBJ1-3; D remains ambiguous. The ends were cut back, 4 bases at V and 4 bases at J, with 5 bases in the middle. Germline V lookup: CDR1 MDHEN, CDR2 SYDVKM. The CDR3 runs to 12 residues. The CDR3 here is CASSSQGNTIYF. DNA of the CDR3: TGTGCCAGCAGTTCTCAGGGAAACACCATATATTTT.

The chain employs TRBV29-1 and TRBJ1-2; D gene unclear. The CDR3 runs 14 residues. Trimming took off 0 bases at V and 1 base at J, with 9 bases between the two ends. Germline-derived CDR1 and CDR2 are SQVTM and ANQGSEA. CDR3 amino acids: CSVEDPGINYGYTF. The DNA for the CDR3 is TGCAGCGTTGAAGATCCTGGGATTAACTATGGCTACACCTTC.

V gene TRBV6-1 combines with J gene TRBJ1-1, with D maybe TRBD1 (6 bases). The CDR3 spans 14 residues. Germline-derived CDR1 and CDR2 are MNHNS and SASEGT. V was cut by 6 bases and J by 11 bases, with 22 bases left in between. The CDR3 sequence: CASRKQGSLVEAFF. Written as DNA, the CDR3 is TGTGCCAGCAGGAAACAGGGATCCTTAGTCGAGGCTTTCTTT.

This clonotype showed up many times. This chain uses TRBV5-4 with TRBJ2-2, with D possibly TRBD1 on 6 matching bases. With 4 bases removed from V and 0 bases from J, the gap between germline ends came to 13 bases. The V gene's germline CDR1 is SGHNT and CDR2 YYREEE (reference sequence). This CDR3 has 16 residues. Here the CDR3 DNA reads TGTGCCAGCAGCATACAGGGTTTCTCGAACACCGGGGAGCTGTTTTTT. Its translation is CASSIQGFSNTGELFF.

This clonotype was counted only a few times. This chain joins TRBV20-1 and TRBJ2-3; a possible D gene is TRBD2 (5 bases). Trimming left V 3 bases short and J 1 base short, with 17 bases between. Germline V gives CDR1 DFQATT, CDR2 SNEGSKA (reference sequence). The CDR3 covers 16 residues. This CDR3 reads CSARLGPSGGTDTQYF. The CDR3 nucleotides read TGCAGTGCTAGGTTGGGCCCATCCGGGGGCACAGATACGCAGTATTTT.

This clonotype was picked up a small number of times. A read error may produce the germline difference seen at one junction end. V usage is TRBV24-1 and J usage is TRBJ1-1; unclear D gene. The CDR3 contains 14 residues. Looked up from germline, CDR1 is KGHDR and CDR2 is SFDVKD. This chain's CDR3 is CATRDRYADTEAFF. The CDR3 nucleotides are TGTGCCACCCGTGATAGGTACGCTGACACTGAAGCTTTCTTT.

The genes are TRBV15 and TRBJ1-2; 10 positions match TRBD1. V shed 3 bases, J shed 5 bases, and the junction held 3 bases outside the gene matches. Germline V gene lookup returns CDR1 LNHNV and CDR2 YYDKDF (reference sequence). The length of the CDR3 is 14 residues. This CDR3 is CATSREGQGYGYTF. CDR3 bases: TGTGCCACCAGCAGGGAGGGACAGGGGTATGGCTACACCTTC.

This clonotype was detected a few times. The V gene is TRBV7-9, the J gene TRBJ1-2; D remains unclear. Germline V CDR1 and CDR2: SEHNR, FQNEAQ (reference sequence). The CDR3 loop spans 15 amino acids. V lost 3 bases and J lost 2, with 13 bases in between. The CDR3 region has the DNA TGTGCCAGCAGCTTCTCAATGGTGAGGAACTATGGCTACACCTTC. Its translation: CASSFSMVRNYGYTF.

There are a few counts of this clonotype. The chain carries TRBV6-2 or TRBV6-3 and TRBJ1-5, with 7 bases aligning to TRBD1. Germline-derived CDR1 and CDR2 are MNHEY and SVGEGT. The V segment lost 4 bases and the J segment 0 bases; nucleotides outside the gene matches: 6. This CDR3 spans 16 amino acids. CDR3 coding DNA: TGTGCCAGCAGTTGGAACAGGGGATATAGCAATCAGCCCCAGCATTTT. Translation: CASSWNRGYSNQPQHF.